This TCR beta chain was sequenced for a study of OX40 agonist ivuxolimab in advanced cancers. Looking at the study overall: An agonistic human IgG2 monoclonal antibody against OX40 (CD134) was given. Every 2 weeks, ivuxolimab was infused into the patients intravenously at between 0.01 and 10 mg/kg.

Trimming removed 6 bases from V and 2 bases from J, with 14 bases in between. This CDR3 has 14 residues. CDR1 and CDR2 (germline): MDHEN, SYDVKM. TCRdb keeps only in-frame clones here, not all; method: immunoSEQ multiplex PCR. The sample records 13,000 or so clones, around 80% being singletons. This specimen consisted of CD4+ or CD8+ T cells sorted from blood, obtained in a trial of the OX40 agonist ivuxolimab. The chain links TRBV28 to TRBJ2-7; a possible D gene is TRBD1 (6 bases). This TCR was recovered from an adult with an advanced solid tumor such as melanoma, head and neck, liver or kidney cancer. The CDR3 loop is CASRNDRDTYEQYF. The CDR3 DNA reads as TGTGCCAGCAGAAACGACCGGGACACCTACGAGCAGTACTTC. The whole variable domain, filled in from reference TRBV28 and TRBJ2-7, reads DVKVTQSSRYLVKRTGEKVFLECVQDMDHENMFWYRQDPGLGLRLIYFSYDVKMKEKGDIPEGYSVSREKKERFSLILESASTNQTSMYLCASRNDRDTYEQYFGPGTRLTVT.